The present TCR beta chain was sequenced within a study of blood T cell repertoires in COVID-19. Study summary: Samples representing acute and convalescent COVID-19 were sourced from the United States, Italy and Spain.

The CDR3 spans 15 residues. With 2 bases removed from V and 6 bases from J, the gap between germline ends came to 16 bases. Germline assignment: CDR1 LNHNV and CDR2 YYDKDF (reference sequence). Study members were between roughly 18 and 100 years old and lived in 24 US regions. Recovery among Cohort 3 donors was established by two negative PCRs, clearance, or symptom resolution. Original handling: Amplification from reference gene primers served as the basis for estimated nucleated cell counts. Only in-frame clones appear in the TCRdb table, and some are missing; sequencing was by immunoSEQ multiplex PCR. V and J calls and clone size come straight from that table; D and trimming were deduced from the DNA. The repertoire holds around 290,000 clones, with approximately 90% as singletons.

The chain couples TRBV15 to TRBJ1-2, with no clear D. Material for sequencing was PBMCs or T cells enriched from blood (not recorded which). This TCR was sampled from a woman between 25 and 40 years old who had recovered from COVID-19. In DNA, the CDR3 is TGTGCCACCAGCAGACCCCAGGACGGAGGCCATGGCTACACCTTC. This codes for CATSRPQDGGHGYTF.